Shown below are 17 T cell receptor beta chains from a single sample sequenced in a study of cytomegalovirus exposure and HLA in healthy donors. Primers: 60 Vbeta forward and 13 Jbeta reverse. The assay was immunoSEQ multiplex PCR, and TCRdb's table has in-frame clones only and misses some. The table includes about 40,000 clones, 66% detected once. The sequencing sample was made of PBMCs. Receptor source: a man aged 50-59 years in good health and CMV-seropositive.

The chain recombines TRBV9 with TRBJ2-5, with 12 bases fitting TRBD2. Per germline, CDR1 SGDLS and CDR2 YYNGEE. The CDR3 consists of 15 residues. Losses at the gene ends were 0 bases for V and 5 bases for J; bases not matched to a gene: 2. The chain's CDR3 is CASSVGTSGAETQYF. The CDR3 DNA reads TGTGCCAGCAGCGTAGGGACTAGCGGGGCGGAGACCCAGTACTTC.

This rearrangement joins TRBV7-9 to TRBJ2-2, with 11 positions matching TRBD2. V dropped 1 base and J dropped 1; count of bases not matched to a gene: 2. The CDR3 covers 17 residues. Per germline, CDR1 SEHNR and CDR2 FQNEAQ (reference sequence). Written as DNA, the CDR3 is TGTGCCAGCAGCTTAGGACTAGCGGGGAAGAACACCGGGGAGCTGTTTTTT. Translating gives CASSLGLAGKNTGELFF.

This clone has a handful of counts. This sequence joins TRBV2 and TRBJ1-5; D is uncertain. V lost 0 bases, J lost 3 bases, and 9 bases lay in between. CDR1 and CDR2 (germline): SNHLY, FYNNEI. CDR3 length: 15 amino acids. CDR3 nucleotides: TGTGCCAGCAGTGAAGCGCTCTCAGTCAATCAGCCCCAGCATTTT. Its protein is CASSEALSVNQPQHF.

This clone was seen more than once but under ten times. V is TRBV5-1 and J is TRBJ1-1; TRBD1 matches 7 bases. Germline V gene sequence: CDR1 SGHRS, CDR2 YFSETQ. V was pared by 3 bases and J by 4 bases, with 9 bases of the junction left unmatched. The CDR3 is 15 amino acids. The CDR3 nucleotides are TGCGCCAGCAGCTCGGGATCAGGGGGAGGCACTGAAGCTTTCTTT. Encoded protein: CASSSGSGGGTEAFF. The whole variable domain, remainder taken from reference TRBV5-1 and TRBJ1-1, is KAGVTQTPRYLIKTRGQQVTLSCSPISGHRSVSWYQQTPGQGLQFLFEYFSETQRNKGNFPGRFSGRQFSNSRSEMNVSTLELGDSALYLCASSSGSGGGTEAFFGQGTRLTVV.

The chain uses TRBV28 and TRBJ2-5; TRBD2 matches at 9 bases. Trimming removed 5 bases from V and 4 bases from J; junction bases left unmatched: 8. Germline CDR1 and CDR2: MDHEN and SYDVKM. This CDR3 has 15 amino acids. The CDR3 nucleotides read TGTGCCAGCAGTCTGTCCCCTAGCGGGGTAGAGACCCAGTACTTC. Amino acid sequence: CASSLSPSGVETQYF.

The table lists this clone with a count of one. The CDR3 here is CASSLGPDSWETQYF. For the CDR3, the DNA is TGCGCCAGCAGCTTGGGACCAGACAGTTGGGAGACCCAGTACTTC. The gene calls are TRBV5-1 and TRBJ2-5; possibly TRBD1 for D (5 bases). The CDR3 is 15 amino acids. Trimming left V 0 bases short and J 5 bases short, with 14 bases between. Germline CDR1 is SGHRS and CDR2 is YFSETQ.

This clone was counted a few times. The V call is TRBV4-3, the J call TRBJ1-1, with 7 bases identical to TRBD1. This CDR3 has 16 residues. Germline CDR1 reads LGHNA; CDR2 reads YSLEER. Trimming cost V 4 bases and J 3 bases; bases outside gene matches: 11. The CDR3 loop is CASSPALEGADTEAFF. The CDR3 coding sequence is TGCGCCAGCAGCCCGGCACTTGAGGGGGCGGACACTGAAGCTTTCTTT.

This clone came up once. The chain has TRBV7-6 and TRBJ2-1; D might be TRBD2 (7 bases). V was trimmed by 1 base and J by 5 bases, leaving 15 bases between them. The germline V gene encodes CDR1 SGHVS and CDR2 FNYEAQ. This CDR3 has 16 residues. The CDR3 protein is CASSLDSGGHNNEQFF. CDR3 DNA: TGTGCCAGCAGCTTAGATTCGGGGGGCCATAACAATGAGCAGTTCTTC.

This chain joins TRBV4-2 and TRBJ1-2; 8 nucleotides align to TRBD1. Germline lookup yields CDR1 LGHNA and CDR2 YNFKEQ. Losses at the gene ends were 5 bases for V and 8 bases for J; bases not matched to a gene: 16. This CDR3 has 16 amino acids. The CDR3 region is CASSSSSSGDRRGYTF. Here the CDR3 DNA reads TGTGCCAGCAGCTCATCCTCCTCGGGGGACAGGCGGGGCTACACCTTC.

The gene calls are TRBV18 and TRBJ2-1; D remains unclear. The V and J ends lost 6 bases and 6 bases respectively, with 15 bases between them. The germline gives CDR1 KGHSH, CDR2 LQKENI. The CDR3 extends over 14 amino acids. In DNA, the CDR3 is TGTGCCAGCTCCGAGTGGCCGGGTTCCAATGAGCAGTTCTTC. Translated, it gives CASSEWPGSNEQFF.

The CDR3 DNA reads TGTGCCAGCAGCGACACCAATCATCAGCCCCAGCATTTT. It translates to CASSDTNHQPQHF. The chain recombines TRBV6-6 with TRBJ1-5; D unclear. The CDR3 loop spans 13 amino acids. V dropped 6 bases and J dropped 5 bases, with 11 bases sitting between them. Per germline, CDR1 MNHNY and CDR2 SVGAGI (reference sequence).

This clone has a handful of counts. The chain joins TRBV5-6 to TRBJ1-1, with D unclear. The CDR3 totals 14 residues. CDR1 is SGHDT and CDR2 is YYEEEE in the germline V gene. V was pared by 4 bases and J by 0 bases, with 10 bases between. This CDR3 is CASSPLQLNTEAFF. CDR3 DNA: TGTGCCAGCAGCCCCCTCCAGTTGAACACTGAAGCTTTCTTT.

The CDR3 DNA is TGTGCCAGCTCCTCAACTGCTGGGGCCAACGTCCTGACTTTC. This sequence encodes CASSSTAGANVLTF. The chain combines TRBV28 with TRBJ2-6; D not certain. V was trimmed by 8 bases and J by 2 bases, leaving 10 bases between them. Germline CDR1 reads MDHEN; CDR2 reads SYDVKM. This CDR3 has 14 residues. Full variable domain (rest looked up from reference TRBV28 and TRBJ2-6): DVKVTQSSRYLVKRTGEKVFLECVQDMDHENMFWYRQDPGLGLRLIYFSYDVKMKEKGDIPEGYSVSREKKERFSLILESASTNQTSMYLCASSSTAGANVLTFGAGSRLTVL.

Concerning this clone itself: The same CDR3 arises from other DNA sequences in this sample as well. The CDR3 reads CASSLVWGVDYNSPLHF. In DNA form, the CDR3 reads TGTGCCAGCAGCCTTGTTTGGGGGGTGGATTATAATTCACCCCTCCACTTT. The chain joins TRBV14 to TRBJ1-6, with a possible D match to TRBD1 (5 bases). The V and J ends lost 4 bases and 4 bases respectively, with 17 bases between them. Germline V CDR1 and CDR2: SGHDN, FVKESK. The CDR3 has 17 residues.

This clone was counted a single time. The genes are TRBV29-1 and TRBJ1-4; 7 bases are a match to TRBD1. J gave up 5 bases and V 8 bases, and 8 bases lay outside the gene matches. Germline values: CDR1 SQVTM, CDR2 ANQGSEA. The CDR3 runs 13 residues. The DNA of the CDR3 is TGCAGCACGAGACAGGGCATCAATGAAAAACTGTTTTTT. This encodes CSTRQGINEKLFF.

The V gene is TRBV6-5, the J gene TRBJ2-5; no firm D call. This CDR3 has 14 residues. The V end lost 2 bases, the J end lost 1 base, and 8 bases lay between the germline ends. Looked up from germline, CDR1 is MNHEY and CDR2 is SVGAGI. CDR3 bases: TGTGCCAGCAGTTACCAGCACAGCCAAGAGACCCAGTACTTC. Its translation is CASSYQHSQETQYF.

The chain couples TRBV11-3 to TRBJ1-1, with a weak D call TRBD1 (6 bases). Germline assignment: CDR1 SGHNT and CDR2 YENEEA. The CDR3 has 13 residues. Trimming shortened V by 5 bases and J by 5 bases, and 12 bases separated the two germline ends. The CDR3, as DNA: TGTGCCAGCAGCCAGGGGAGGGGGACTGAAGCTTTCTTT. Its protein product is CASSQGRGTEAFF.